This T cell receptor (beta chain) was identified during a study of cytomegalovirus exposure and HLA in healthy donors. PCR involved 60 Vbeta and 13 Jbeta primers. Libraries were prepared by immunoSEQ multiplex PCR; TCRdb keeps only in-frame clonotypes and omits some of them. The data contain 200,000 to 250,000 clones, 70% to 90% of them singletons. Per germline, CDR1 SGHTA and CDR2 FQGTGA. The CDR3 runs 13 residues. V was clipped by 2 bases and J by 10 bases, with 12 bases between them. J is TRBJ2-1 and V is TRBV7-3, with D possibly TRBD1 on 5 matching bases. The sequencing sample was made of PBMCs. This TCR was sampled from a human donor in good health. The CDR3 protein is CASSLRGWGEQFF. DNA of the CDR3: TGTGCCAGCAGCTTACGTGGGTGGGGCGAGCAGTTCTTC.